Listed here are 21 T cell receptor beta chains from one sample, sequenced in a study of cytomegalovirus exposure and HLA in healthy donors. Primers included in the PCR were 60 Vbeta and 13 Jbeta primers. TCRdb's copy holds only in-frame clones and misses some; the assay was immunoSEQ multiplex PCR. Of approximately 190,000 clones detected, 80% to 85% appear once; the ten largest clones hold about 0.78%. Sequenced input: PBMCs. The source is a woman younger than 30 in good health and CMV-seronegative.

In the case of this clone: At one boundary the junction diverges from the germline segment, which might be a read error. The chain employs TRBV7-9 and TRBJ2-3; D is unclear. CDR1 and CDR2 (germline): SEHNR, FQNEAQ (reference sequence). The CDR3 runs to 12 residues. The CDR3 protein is CSSSFIPDTQYF. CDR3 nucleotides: TGTTCCAGCAGCTTTATCCCAGATACGCAGTATTTT.

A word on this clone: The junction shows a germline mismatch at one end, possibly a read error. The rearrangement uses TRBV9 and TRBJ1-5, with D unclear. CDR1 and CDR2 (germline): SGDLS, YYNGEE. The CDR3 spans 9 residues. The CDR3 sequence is CASNRPQHF. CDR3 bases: TGTGCCAGCAATCGGCCCCAGCATTTT.

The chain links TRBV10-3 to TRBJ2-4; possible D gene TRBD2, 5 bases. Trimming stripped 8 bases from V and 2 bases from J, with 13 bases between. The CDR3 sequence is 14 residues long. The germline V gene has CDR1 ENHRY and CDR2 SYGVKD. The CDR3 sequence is CAIGSPGTKNIQYF. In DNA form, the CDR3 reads TGTGCCATCGGGAGCCCGGGAACCAAAAACATTCAGTACTTC.

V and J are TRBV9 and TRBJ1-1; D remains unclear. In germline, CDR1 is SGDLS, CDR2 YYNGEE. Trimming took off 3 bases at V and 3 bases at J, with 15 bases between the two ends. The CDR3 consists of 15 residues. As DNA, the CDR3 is TGTGCCAGCAGCGCTACTCTGGGCCCTTACACTGAAGCTTTCTTT. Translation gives CASSATLGPYTEAFF.

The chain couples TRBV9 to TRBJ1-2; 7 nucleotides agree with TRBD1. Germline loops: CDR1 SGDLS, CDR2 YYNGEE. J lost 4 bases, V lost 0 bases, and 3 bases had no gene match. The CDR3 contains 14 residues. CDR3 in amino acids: CASSVDAGGYGYTF. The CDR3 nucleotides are TGTGCCAGCAGCGTAGACGCAGGGGGCTATGGCTACACCTTC. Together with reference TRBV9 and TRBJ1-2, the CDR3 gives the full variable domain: DSGVTQTPKHLITATGQRVTLRCSPRSGDLSVYWYQQSLDQGLQFLIQYYNGEERAKGNILERFSAQQFPDLHSELNLSSLELGDSALYFCASSVDAGGYGYTFGSGTRLTVV.

CDR3 sequence: CASSEYGVAGGTSDEQYF. DNA of the CDR3: TGTGCCAGCAGTGAATATGGGGTAGCGGGAGGAACGTCGGACGAGCAGTACTTC. This chain uses TRBV25-1 with TRBJ2-5; TRBD2 aligns across 10 bases. The J call could be wrong; TRBJ2-7 is a better fit for the DNA end. The germline V gene has CDR1 MGHDK and CDR2 SYGVNS. The CDR3 length is 18 residues.

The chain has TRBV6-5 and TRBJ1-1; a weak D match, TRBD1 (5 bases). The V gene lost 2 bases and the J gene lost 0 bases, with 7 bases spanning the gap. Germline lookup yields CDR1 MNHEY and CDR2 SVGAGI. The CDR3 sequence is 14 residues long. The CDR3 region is CASSYQGMNTEAFF. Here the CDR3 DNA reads TGTGCCAGCAGTTACCAGGGAATGAACACTGAAGCTTTCTTT.

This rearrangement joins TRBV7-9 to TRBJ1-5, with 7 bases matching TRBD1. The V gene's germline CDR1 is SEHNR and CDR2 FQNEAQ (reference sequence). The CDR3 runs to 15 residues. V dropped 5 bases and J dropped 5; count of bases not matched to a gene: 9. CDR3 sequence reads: CASSPRGGADQPQHF. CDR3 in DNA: TGTGCCAGCAGCCCCCGAGGGGGCGCGGATCAGCCCCAGCATTTT. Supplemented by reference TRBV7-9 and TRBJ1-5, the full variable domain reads DTGVSQNPRHKITKRGQNVTFRCDPISEHNRLYWYRQTLGQGPEFLTYFQNEAQLEKSRLLSDRFSAERPKGSFSTLEIQRTEQGDSAMYLCASSPRGGADQPQHFGDGTRLSIL.

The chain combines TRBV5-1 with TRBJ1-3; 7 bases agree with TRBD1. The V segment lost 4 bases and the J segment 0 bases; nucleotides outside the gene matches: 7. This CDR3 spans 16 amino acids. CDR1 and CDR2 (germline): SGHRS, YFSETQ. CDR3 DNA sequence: TGCGCCAGCAGCCCGGACAGGAAGAACTCTGGAAACACCATATATTTT. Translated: CASSPDRKNSGNTIYF. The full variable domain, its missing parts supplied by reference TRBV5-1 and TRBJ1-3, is KAGVTQTPRYLIKTRGQQVTLSCSPISGHRSVSWYQQTPGQGLQFLFEYFSETQRNKGNFPGRFSGRQFSNSRSEMNVSTLELGDSALYLCASSPDRKNSGNTIYFGEGSWLTVV.

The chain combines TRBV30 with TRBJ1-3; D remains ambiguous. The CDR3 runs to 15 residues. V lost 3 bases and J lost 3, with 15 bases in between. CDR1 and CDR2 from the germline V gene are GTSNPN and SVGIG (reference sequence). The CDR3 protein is CAWRKTTESGNTIYF. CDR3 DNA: TGTGCCTGGAGAAAAACCACAGAGAGTGGAAACACCATATATTTT.

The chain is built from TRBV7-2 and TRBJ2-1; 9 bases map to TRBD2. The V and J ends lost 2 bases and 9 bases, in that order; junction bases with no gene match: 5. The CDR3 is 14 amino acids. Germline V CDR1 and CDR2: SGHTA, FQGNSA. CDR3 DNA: TGTGCCAGCAGCTTAACGGGACTAGCTACTGAGCAGTTCTTC. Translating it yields CASSLTGLATEQFF.

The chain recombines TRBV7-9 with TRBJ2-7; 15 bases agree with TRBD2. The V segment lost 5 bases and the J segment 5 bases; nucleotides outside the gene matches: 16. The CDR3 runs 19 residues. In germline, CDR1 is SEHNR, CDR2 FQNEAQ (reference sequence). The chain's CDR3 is CASSPRTPGLAGGNDEQYF. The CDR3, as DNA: TGTGCCAGCAGCCCCCGAACTCCGGGACTAGCGGGAGGTAACGACGAGCAGTACTTC. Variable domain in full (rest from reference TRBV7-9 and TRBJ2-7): DTGVSQNPRHKITKRGQNVTFRCDPISEHNRLYWYRQTLGQGPEFLTYFQNEAQLEKSRLLSDRFSAERPKGSFSTLEIQRTEQGDSAMYLCASSPRTPGLAGGNDEQYFGPGTRLTVT.

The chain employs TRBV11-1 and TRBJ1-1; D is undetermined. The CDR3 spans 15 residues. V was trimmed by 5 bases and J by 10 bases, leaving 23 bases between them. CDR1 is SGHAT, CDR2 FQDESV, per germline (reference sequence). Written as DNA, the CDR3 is TGTGCCAGCAGCGCGGAGCGGTTATGGACCTCCCGAGCTTTCTTT. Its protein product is CASSAERLWTSRAFF. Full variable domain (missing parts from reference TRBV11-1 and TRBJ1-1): EAEVAQSPRYKITEKSQAVAFWCDPISGHATLYWYRQILGQGPELLVQFQDESVVDDSQLPKDRFSAERLKGVDSTLKIQPAELGDSAMYLCASSAERLWTSRAFFGQGTRLTVV.

The CDR3 bases are TGTGCCAGCAGAGCGCAGGGCTCTGGGGCCAACGTCCTGACTTTC. Encoded protein: CASRAQGSGANVLTF. The V and J genes are TRBV6-4 and TRBJ2-6, with D maybe TRBD1 (5 bases). Trimming took off 6 bases at V and 0 bases at J, with 9 bases between the two ends. The CDR3 extends over 15 amino acids. Germline CDR1 and CDR2: MRHNA and SNTAGT.

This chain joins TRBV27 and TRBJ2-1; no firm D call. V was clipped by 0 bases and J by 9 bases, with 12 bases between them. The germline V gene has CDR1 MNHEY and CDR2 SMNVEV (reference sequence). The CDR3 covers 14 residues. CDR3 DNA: TGTGCCAGCAGTTTATCGTTGCGTGTCGTTGAGCAGTTCTTC. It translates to CASSLSLRVVEQFF.

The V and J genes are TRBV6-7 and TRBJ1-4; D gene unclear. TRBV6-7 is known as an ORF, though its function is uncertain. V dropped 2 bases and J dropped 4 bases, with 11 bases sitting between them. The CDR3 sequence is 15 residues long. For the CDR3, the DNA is TGTGCCAGCAGTTACGGCGGCGGAGTTAATGAAAAACTGTTTTTT. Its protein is CASSYGGGVNEKLFF.

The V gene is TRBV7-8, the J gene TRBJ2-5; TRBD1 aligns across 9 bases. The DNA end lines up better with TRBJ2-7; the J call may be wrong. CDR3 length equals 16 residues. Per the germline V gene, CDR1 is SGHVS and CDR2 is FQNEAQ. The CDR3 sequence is CASSFPGTGPNYEQYF. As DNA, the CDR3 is TGTGCCAGCAGCTTCCCCGGGACAGGGCCAAACTACGAGCAGTACTTC.

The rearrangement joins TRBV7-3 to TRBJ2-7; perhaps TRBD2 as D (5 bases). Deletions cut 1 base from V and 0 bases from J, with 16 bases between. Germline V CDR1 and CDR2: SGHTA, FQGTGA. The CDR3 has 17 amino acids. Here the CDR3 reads CASSLNPRTGSSYEQYF. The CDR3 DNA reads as TGTGCCAGCAGCTTAAACCCCAGGACGGGAAGCTCCTACGAGCAGTACTTC.

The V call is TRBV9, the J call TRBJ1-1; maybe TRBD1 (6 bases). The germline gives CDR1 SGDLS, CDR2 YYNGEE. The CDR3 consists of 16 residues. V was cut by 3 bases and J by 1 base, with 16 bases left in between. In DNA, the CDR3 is TGTGCCAGCAGCGGGATCTACAAGACAGGGAACACTGAAGCTTTCTTT. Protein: CASSGIYKTGNTEAFF.

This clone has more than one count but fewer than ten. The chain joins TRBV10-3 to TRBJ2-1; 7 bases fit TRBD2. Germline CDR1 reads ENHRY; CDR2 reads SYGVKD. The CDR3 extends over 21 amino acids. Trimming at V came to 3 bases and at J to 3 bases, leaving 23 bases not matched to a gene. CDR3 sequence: CAISDPPQPPTGGSFYNEQFF. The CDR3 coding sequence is TGTGCCATCAGTGACCCTCCTCAACCCCCTACCGGGGGGAGTTTCTACAATGAGCAGTTCTTC.

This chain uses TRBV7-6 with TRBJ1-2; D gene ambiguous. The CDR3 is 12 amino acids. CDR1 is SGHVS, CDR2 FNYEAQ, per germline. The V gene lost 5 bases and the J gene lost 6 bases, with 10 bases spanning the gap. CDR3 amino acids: CASSPWRDGYTF. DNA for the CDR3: TGTGCCAGCAGCCCTTGGAGGGATGGCTACACCTTC.